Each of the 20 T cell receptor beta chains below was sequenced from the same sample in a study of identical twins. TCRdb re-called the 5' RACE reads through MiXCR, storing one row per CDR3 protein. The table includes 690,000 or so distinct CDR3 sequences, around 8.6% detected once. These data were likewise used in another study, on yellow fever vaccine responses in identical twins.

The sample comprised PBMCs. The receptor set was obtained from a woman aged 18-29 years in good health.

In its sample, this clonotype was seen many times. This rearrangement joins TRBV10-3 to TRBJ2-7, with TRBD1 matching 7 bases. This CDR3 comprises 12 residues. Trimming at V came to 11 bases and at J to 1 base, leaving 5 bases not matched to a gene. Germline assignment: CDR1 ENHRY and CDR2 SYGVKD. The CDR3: CAARDSSYEQYF. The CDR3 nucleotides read TGTGCCGCGAGGGACAGTTCCTACGAGCAGTACTTC.

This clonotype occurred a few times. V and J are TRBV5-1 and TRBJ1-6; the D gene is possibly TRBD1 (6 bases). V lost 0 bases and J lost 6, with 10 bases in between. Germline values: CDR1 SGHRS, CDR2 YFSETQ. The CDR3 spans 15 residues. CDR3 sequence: CASSLVQQGNSPLHF. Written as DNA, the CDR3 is TGCGCCAGCAGCTTGGTACAACAGGGTAATTCACCCCTCCACTTT. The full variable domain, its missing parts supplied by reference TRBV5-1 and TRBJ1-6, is KAGVTQTPRYLIKTRGQQVTLSCSPISGHRSVSWYQQTPGQGLQFLFEYFSETQRNKGNFPGRFSGRQFSNSRSEMNVSTLELGDSALYLCASSLVQQGNSPLHFGNGTRLTVT.

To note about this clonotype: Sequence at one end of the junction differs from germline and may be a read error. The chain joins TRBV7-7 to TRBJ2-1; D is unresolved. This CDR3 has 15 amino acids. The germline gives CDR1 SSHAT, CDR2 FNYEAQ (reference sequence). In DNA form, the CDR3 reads TGTGCTAGCAGCTTAAGACCATCGGGCTACAATGAGCAGTTCTTC. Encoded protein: CASSLRPSGYNEQFF.

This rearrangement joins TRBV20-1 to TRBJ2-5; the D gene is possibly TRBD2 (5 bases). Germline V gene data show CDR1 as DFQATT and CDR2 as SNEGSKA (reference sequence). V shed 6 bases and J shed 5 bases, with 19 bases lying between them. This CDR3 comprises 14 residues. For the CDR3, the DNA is TGCAGTGCAAACCTAGCACCACCGTTGGAGACCCAGTACTTC. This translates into CSANLAPPLETQYF.

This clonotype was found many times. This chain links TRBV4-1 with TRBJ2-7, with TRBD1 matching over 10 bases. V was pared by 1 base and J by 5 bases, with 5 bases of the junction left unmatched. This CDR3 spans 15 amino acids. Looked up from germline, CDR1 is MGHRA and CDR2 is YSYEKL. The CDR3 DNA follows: TGCGCCAGCAGCCAAGGTCCGGGACAGGGGAACGAGCAGTACTTC. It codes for CASSQGPGQGNEQYF.

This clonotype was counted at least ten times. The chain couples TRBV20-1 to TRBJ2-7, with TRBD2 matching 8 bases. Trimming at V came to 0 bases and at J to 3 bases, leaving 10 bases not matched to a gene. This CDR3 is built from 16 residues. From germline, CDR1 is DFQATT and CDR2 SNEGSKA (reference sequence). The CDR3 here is CSARDFTGTRGYEQYF. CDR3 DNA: TGCAGTGCTAGAGATTTCACCGGGACTAGGGGCTACGAGCAGTACTTC.

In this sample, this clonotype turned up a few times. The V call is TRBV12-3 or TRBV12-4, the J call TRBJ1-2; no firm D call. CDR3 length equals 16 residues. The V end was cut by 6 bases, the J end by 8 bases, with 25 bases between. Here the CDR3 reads CASSIISTVFSQGYTF. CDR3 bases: TGTGCCAGCAGCATAATATCAACAGTGTTTTCCCAAGGCTACACCTTC.

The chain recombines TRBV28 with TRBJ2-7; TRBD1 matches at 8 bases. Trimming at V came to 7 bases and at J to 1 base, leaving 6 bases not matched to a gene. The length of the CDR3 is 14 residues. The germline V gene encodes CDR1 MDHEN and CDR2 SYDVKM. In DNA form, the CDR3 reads TGTGCCAGCAAACAGGGGGGCGAGTCCTACGAGCAGTACTTC. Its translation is CASKQGGESYEQYF.

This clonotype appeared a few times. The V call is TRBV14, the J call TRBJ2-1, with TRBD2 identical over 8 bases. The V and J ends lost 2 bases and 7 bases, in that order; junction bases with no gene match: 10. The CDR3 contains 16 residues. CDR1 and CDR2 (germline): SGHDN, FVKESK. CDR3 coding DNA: TGTGCCAGCAGCCAACCGGGACTAGAAGTTCTAAATGAGCAGTTCTTC. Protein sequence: CASSQPGLEVLNEQFF.

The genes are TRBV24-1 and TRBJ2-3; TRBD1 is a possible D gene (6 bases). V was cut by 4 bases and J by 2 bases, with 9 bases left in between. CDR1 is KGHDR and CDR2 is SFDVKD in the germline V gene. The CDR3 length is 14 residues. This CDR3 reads CATSDRGVTDTQYF. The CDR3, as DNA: TGTGCCACCAGTGACAGGGGTGTCACAGATACGCAGTATTTT.

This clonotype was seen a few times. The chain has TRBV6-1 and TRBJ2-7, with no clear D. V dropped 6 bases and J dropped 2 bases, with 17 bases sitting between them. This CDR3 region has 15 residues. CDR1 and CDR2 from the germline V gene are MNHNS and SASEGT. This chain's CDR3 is CASRDGSLKAYEQYF. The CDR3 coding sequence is TGTGCCAGCAGGGACGGATCCCTTAAGGCCTACGAGCAGTACTTC.

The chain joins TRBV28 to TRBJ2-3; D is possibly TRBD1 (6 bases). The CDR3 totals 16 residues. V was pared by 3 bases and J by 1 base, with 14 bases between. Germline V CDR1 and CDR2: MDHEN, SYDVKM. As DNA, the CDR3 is TGTGCCAGCAGTTTTAGCCAGGGGCTAGGCACAGATACGCAGTATTTT. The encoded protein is CASSFSQGLGTDTQYF.

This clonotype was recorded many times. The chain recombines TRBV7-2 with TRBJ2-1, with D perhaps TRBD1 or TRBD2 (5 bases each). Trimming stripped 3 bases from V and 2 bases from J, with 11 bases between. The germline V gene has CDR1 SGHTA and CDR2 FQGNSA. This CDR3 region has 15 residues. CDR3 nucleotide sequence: TGTGCCAGCAGCTTGGGACGGGCTACCTACAATGAGCAGTTCTTC. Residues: CASSLGRATYNEQFF.

CDR3 DNA: TGTGCCAGCAGTTCCAGGACAAGCGAAGATGGCTACACCTTC. Translation: CASSSRTSEDGYTF. V and J are TRBV28 and TRBJ1-2; tentatively, D is TRBD1 (5 bases). Deletions cut 4 bases from V and 6 bases from J, with 15 bases between. Germline V CDR1 and CDR2: MDHEN, SYDVKM. The CDR3 runs 14 residues.

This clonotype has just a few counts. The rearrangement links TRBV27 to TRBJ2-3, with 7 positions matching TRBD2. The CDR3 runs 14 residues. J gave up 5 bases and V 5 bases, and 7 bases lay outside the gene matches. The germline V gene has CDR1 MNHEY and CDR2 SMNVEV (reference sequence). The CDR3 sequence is CASSPRLARDTQYF. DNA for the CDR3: TGTGCCAGCAGTCCCCGACTAGCTAGAGATACGCAGTATTTT.

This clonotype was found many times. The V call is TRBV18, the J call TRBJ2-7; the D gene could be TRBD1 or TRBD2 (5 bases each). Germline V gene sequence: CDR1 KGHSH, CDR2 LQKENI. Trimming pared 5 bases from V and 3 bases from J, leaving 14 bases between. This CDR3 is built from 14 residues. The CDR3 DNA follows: TGTGCCAGCTCAACCCGGGACGGCCGCTACGAGCAGTACTTC. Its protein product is CASSTRDGRYEQYF.

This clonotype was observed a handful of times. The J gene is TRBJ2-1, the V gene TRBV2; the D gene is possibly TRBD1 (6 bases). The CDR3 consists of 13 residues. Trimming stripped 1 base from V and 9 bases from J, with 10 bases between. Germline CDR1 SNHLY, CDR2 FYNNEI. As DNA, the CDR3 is TGTGCCAGCAGTGAAGGCAGGGGTAGTGAGCAGTTCTTC. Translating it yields CASSEGRGSEQFF.

The CDR3 reads CASAQAVYEQYF. CDR3 coding DNA: TGTGCCAGCGCACAGGCTGTCTACGAGCAGTACTTC. The chain combines TRBV6-2 or TRBV6-3 with TRBJ2-7; TRBD1 might be the D (5 bases). The CDR3 spans 12 residues. With 8 bases removed from V and 3 bases from J, the gap between germline ends came to 11 bases. The germline V gene has CDR1 MNHEY and CDR2 SVGEGT.

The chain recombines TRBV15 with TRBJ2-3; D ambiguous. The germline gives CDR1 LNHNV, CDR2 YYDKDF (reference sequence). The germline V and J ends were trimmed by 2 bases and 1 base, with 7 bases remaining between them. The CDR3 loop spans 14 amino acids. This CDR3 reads CATSRPGRTDTQYF. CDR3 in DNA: TGTGCCACCAGCAGACCTGGCCGCACAGATACGCAGTATTTT.

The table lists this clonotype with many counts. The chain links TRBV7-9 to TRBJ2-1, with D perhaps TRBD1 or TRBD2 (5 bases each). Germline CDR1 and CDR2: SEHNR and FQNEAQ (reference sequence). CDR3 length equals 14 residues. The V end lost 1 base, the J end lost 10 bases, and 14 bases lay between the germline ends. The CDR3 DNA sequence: TGTGCCAGCAGCTTAGGGGGACCGTCGAGGGAGCAGTTCTTC. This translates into CASSLGGPSREQFF.